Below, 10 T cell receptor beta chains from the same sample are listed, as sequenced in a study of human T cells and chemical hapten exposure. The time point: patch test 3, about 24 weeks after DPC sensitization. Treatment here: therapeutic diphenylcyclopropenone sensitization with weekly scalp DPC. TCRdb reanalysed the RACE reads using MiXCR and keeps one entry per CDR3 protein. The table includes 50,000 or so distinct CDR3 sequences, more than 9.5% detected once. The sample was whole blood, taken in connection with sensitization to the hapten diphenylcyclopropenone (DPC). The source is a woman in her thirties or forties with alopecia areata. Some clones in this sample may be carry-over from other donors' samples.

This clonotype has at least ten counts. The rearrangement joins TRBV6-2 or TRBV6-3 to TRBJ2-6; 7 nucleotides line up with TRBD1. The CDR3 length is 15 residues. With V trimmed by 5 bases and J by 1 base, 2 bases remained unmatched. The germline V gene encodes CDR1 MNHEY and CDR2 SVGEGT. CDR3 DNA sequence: TGTGCCAGCAGTACAGGGGAATCTGGGGCCAACGTCCTGACTTTC. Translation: CASSTGESGANVLTF.

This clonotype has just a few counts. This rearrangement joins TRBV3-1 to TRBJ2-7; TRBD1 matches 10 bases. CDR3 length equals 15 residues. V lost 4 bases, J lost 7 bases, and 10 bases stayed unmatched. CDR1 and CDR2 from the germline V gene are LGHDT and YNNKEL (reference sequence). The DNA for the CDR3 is TGTGCCAGCAGCCCGTTCGACAGGGGGCATGGGGAGCAGTACTTC. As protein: CASSPFDRGHGEQYF.

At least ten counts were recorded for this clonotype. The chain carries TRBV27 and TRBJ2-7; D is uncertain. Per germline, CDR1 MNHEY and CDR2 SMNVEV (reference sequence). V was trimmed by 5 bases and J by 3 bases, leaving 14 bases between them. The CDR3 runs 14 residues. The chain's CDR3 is CASSLKPTDYEQYF. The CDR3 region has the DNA TGTGCCAGCAGTCTTAAACCCACTGACTACGAGCAGTACTTC.

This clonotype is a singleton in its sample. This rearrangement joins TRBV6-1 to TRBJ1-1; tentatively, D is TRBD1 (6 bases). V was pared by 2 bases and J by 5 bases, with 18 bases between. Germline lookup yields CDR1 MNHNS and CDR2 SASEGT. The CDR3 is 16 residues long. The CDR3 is CASSEPAGVKGTEAFF. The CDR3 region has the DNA TGTGCCAGCAGTGAACCTGCAGGGGTGAAGGGTACTGAAGCTTTCTTT.

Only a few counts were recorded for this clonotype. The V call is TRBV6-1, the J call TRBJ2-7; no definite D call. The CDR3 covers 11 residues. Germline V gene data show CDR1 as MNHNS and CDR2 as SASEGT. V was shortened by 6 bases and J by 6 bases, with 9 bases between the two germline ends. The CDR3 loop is CASRWGGEQYF. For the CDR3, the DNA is TGTGCCAGCAGATGGGGTGGCGAGCAGTACTTC.

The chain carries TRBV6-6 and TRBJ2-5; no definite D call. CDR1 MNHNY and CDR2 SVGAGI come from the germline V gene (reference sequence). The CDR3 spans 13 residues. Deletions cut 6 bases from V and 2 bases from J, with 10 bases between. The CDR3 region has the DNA TGTGCCAGCAGGGAGAGTGGGCAAGAGACCCAGTACTTC. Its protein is CASRESGQETQYF.

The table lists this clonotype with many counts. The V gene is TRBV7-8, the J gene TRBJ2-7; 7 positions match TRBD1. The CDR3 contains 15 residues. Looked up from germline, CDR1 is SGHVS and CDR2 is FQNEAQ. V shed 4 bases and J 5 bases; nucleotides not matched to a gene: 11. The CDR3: CASSSRQGRSNEQYF. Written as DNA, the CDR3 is TGTGCCAGCAGCTCGCGACAGGGCCGCTCTAACGAGCAGTACTTC.

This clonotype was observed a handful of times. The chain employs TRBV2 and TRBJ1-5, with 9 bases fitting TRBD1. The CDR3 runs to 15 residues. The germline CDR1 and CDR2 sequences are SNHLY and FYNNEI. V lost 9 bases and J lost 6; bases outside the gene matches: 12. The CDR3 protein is CASQTGQGISQPQHF. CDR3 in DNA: TGTGCCAGTCAGACCGGACAGGGGATTAGTCAGCCCCAGCATTTT.

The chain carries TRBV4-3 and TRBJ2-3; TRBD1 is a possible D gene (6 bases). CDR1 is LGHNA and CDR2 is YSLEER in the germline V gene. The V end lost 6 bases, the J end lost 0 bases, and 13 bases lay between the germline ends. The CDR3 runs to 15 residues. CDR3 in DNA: TGCGCCAGCAGGATGGGGGCAGTCAGCACAGATACGCAGTATTTT. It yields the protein CASRMGAVSTDTQYF.

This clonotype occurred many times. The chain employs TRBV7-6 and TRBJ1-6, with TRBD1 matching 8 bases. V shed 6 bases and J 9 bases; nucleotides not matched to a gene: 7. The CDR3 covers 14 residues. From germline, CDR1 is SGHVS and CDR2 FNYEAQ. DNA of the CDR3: TGTGCCAGCAGTCGACAGGGGTCGGGTTCACCCCTCCACTTT. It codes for CASSRQGSGSPLHF. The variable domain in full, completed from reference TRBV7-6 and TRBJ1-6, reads GAGVSQSPRYKVTKRGQDVALRCDPISGHVSLYWYRQALGQGPEFLTYFNYEAQQDKSGLPNDRFSAERPEGSISTLTIQRTEQRDSAMYRCASSRQGSGSPLHFGNGTRLTVT.